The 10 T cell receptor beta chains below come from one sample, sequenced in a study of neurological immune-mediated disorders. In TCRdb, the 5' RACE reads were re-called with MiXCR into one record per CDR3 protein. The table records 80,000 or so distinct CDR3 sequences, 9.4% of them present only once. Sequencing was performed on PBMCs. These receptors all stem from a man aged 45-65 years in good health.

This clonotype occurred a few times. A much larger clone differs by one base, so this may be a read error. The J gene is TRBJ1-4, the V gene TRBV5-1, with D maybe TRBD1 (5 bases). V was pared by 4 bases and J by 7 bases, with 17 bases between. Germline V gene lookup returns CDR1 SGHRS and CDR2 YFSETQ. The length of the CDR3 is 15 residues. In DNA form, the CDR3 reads TGCGCCAGCAGCCCGAGACAGACTGATTGTGAAAAACTGTTTTTT. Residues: CASSPRQTDCEKLFF.

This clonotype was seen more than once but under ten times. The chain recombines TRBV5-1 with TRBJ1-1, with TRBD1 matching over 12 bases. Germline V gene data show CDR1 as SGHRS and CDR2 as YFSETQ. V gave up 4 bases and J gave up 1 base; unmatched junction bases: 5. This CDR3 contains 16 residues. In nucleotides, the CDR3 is TGCGCCAGCAGCACAGGGACAGGGGGCTGGAACACTGAAGCTTTCTTT. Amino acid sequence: CASSTGTGGWNTEAFF.

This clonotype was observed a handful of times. The CDR3 sequence is CASSTTGIPYEQYF. The CDR3 nucleotides are TGTGCCAGTAGTACGACAGGGATTCCTTACGAGCAGTACTTC. The chain links TRBV19 to TRBJ2-7; 7 bases line up with TRBD1. The V gene end was trimmed by 4 bases and the J gene end by 4 bases; junction bases not matched to a gene: 7. From germline, CDR1 is LNHDA and CDR2 SQIVND (reference sequence). The CDR3 has 14 residues. The full variable domain, completed using reference TRBV19 and TRBJ2-7, is DGGITQSPKYLFRKEGQNVTLSCEQNLNHDAMYWYRQDPGQGLRLIYYSQIVNDFQKGDIAEGYSVSREKKESFPLTVTSAQKNPTAFYLCASSTTGIPYEQYFGPGTRLTVT.

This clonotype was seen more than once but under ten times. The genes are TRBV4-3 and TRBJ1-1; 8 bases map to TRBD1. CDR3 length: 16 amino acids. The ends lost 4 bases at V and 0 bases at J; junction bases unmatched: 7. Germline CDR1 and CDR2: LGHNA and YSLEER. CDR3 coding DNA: TGCGCCAGCAGCCCAATACAGGGGGGAATGAACACTGAAGCTTTCTTT. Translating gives CASSPIQGGMNTEAFF.

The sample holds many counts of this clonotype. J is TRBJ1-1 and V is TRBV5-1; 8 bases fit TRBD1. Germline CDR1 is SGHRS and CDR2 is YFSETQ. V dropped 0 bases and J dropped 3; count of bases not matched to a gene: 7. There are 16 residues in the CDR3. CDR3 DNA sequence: TGCGCCAGCAGCTTGGCCGGCAGGGGGCTTCACACTGAAGCTTTCTTT. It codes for CASSLAGRGLHTEAFF.

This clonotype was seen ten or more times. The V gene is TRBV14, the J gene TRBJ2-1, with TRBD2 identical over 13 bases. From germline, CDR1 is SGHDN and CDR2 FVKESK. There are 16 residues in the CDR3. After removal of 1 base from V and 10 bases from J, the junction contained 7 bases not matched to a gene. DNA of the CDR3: TGTGCCAGCAGCCAAGCAATACTAGCGGGAGGGCGAGAGCAGTTCTTC. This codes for CASSQAILAGGREQFF.

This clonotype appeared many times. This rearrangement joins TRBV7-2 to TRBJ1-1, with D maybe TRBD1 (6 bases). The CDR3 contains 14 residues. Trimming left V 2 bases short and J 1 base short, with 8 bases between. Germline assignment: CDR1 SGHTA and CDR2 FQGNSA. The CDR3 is CASSLKGGNTEAFF. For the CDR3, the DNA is TGTGCCAGCAGCTTAAAAGGGGGGAACACTGAAGCTTTCTTT.

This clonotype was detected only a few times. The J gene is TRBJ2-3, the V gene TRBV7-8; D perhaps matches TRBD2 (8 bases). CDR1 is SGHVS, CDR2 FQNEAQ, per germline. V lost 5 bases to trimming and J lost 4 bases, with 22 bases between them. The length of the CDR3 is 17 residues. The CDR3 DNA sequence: TGTGCCAGCAGCCTGGGACAGTGGACTAGCAGCGCAGATACGCAGTATTTT. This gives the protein CASSLGQWTSSADTQYF.

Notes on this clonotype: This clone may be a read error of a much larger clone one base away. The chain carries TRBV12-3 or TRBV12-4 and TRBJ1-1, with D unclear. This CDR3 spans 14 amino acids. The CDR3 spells CASSLTGWNTDAFF. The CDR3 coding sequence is TGTGCCAGCAGTTTGACGGGTTGGAACACTGACGCTTTCTTT.

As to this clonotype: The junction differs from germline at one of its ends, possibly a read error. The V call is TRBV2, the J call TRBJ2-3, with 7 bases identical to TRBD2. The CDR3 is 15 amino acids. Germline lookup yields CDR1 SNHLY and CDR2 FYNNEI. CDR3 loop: CASSDVGTKTDTKYF. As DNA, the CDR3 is TGTGCCAGCAGTGACGTGGGGACTAAAACAGATACGAAGTATTTT.